Below, 29 T cell receptor beta chains from the same sample are listed, as sequenced in a study of glioma-infiltrating T cells (TCRdb year 2016). Sequencer: Illumina MiSeq. The iRepertoire nested amplicon-rescue multiplex PCR (arm-PCR) platform was used to amplify TCR alpha and beta CDR3 regions from RNA. TCRdb trimmed public reads at Q25 via fastp, called clones via MiXCR and kept in-frame beta chains. Rows with a matching CDR3 protein are joined into one entry that keeps the most common DNA and genes. This sample holds 4,000 to 5,000 distinct CDR3 sequences; 31% were observed only once. The ten largest clonotypes hold around 7.3% of the sample. Sequenced: glioma tissue, nonneoplastic brain tissue, or PBMCs (not recorded which). The receptors stem from a human donor with low-grade glioma or glioblastoma, undergoing nonglioma brain surgery, or in good health (not recorded which).

This clonotype is medium-sized in the sample. The chain employs TRBV6-4 and TRBJ2-3, with 9 positions matching TRBD2. This CDR3 is built from 16 residues. V shed 0 bases, J shed 2 bases, and the junction held 3 bases outside the gene matches. The germline gives CDR1 MRHNA, CDR2 SNTAGT. This chain's CDR3 is CASSDSSGGSTDTQYF. The CDR3 DNA follows: TGTGCCAGCAGTGACTCTAGCGGGGGATCCACAGATACGCAGTATTTT.

This clonotype was counted at least ten times. The chain combines TRBV2 with TRBJ2-2; D not resolved. Trimming removed 3 bases at V and 5 bases at J, with 10 bases between. CDR1 is SNHLY and CDR2 is FYNNEI in the germline V gene. The CDR3 runs 14 residues. The CDR3 nucleotides read TGTGCCAGCAGTGATCACATAGGGACCGGGGAGCTGTTTTTT. Its translation is CASSDHIGTGELFF.

This clonotype occurred many times. The chain is built from TRBV30 and TRBJ1-2; D gene unclear. Germline assignment: CDR1 GTSNPN and CDR2 SVGIG (reference sequence). There are 15 residues in the CDR3. V was trimmed by 4 bases and J by 4 bases, leaving 19 bases between them. CDR3 sequence (DNA): TGTGCCTGGAATGGAGGCCCGGCCGCCCCCTATGGCTACACCTTC. Amino acids: CAWNGGPAAPYGYTF. The full variable domain, its missing parts supplied by reference TRBV30 and TRBJ1-2, is SQTIHQWPATLVQPVGSPLSLECTVEGTSNPNLYWYRQAAGRGLQLLFYSVGIGQISSEVPQNLSASRPQDRQFILSSKKLLLSDSGFYLCAWNGGPAAPYGYTFGSGTRLTVV.

Many counts were recorded for this clonotype. The CDR3 is CASSPRTGGMNTEAFF. The CDR3 coding sequence is TGTGCCAGCAGCCCAAGGACAGGGGGCATGAACACTGAAGCTTTCTTT. The rearrangement joins TRBV5-4 to TRBJ1-1; TRBD1 matches at 11 bases. The V and J ends lost 4 bases and 0 bases, in that order; junction bases with no gene match: 5. The germline gives CDR1 SGHNT, CDR2 YYREEE (reference sequence). The CDR3 has 16 amino acids.

This clonotype is medium-sized by share. This chain links TRBV6-2 or TRBV6-3 with TRBJ2-3; TRBD1 matches 7 bases. After removal of 7 bases from V and 3 bases from J, the junction contained 7 bases not matched to a gene. The CDR3 is 14 amino acids. Germline CDR1 reads MNHEY; CDR2 reads SVGEGT. The CDR3 reads CASKQGFGTDTQYF. The CDR3 DNA reads as TGTGCCAGCAAACAGGGGTTCGGGACAGATACGCAGTATTTT.

The chain employs TRBV30 and TRBJ2-1; D possibly uses TRBD1 or TRBD2 (6 bases each). Trimming stripped 0 bases from V and 7 bases from J, with 13 bases between. CDR3 size: 14 residues. Per the germline V gene, CDR1 is GTSNPN and CDR2 is SVGIG (reference sequence). CDR3: CAWSVGGAENEQFF. The CDR3 DNA reads TGTGCCTGGAGTGTCGGGGGCGCGGAGAATGAGCAGTTCTTC. The variable domain in full, with the rest retrieved from reference TRBV30 and TRBJ2-1, is SQTIHQWPATLVQPVGSPLSLECTVEGTSNPNLYWYRQAAGRGLQLLFYSVGIGQISSEVPQNLSASRPQDRQFILSSKKLLLSDSGFYLCAWSVGGAENEQFFGPGTRLTVL.

The CDR3 DNA follows: TGTGCCAGCAGTCCGACCTCGGACTTCTCGATGGGGGAGCAGTACTTC. The encoded protein is CASSPTSDFSMGEQYF. J is TRBJ2-7 and V is TRBV27; D may be TRBD2 (5 bases). The V and J ends lost 5 bases and 7 bases respectively, with 24 bases between them. Germline V gives CDR1 MNHEY, CDR2 SMNVEV (reference sequence). The length of the CDR3 is 16 residues.

In its sample, this clonotype is large (0.1 to 1%). CDR3 protein: CASRTQNTEAFF. Written as DNA, the CDR3 is TGTGCCAGCCGTACCCAGAACACTGAAGCTTTCTTT. The chain joins TRBV28 to TRBJ1-1, with D unresolved. Trimming took off 8 bases at V and 1 base at J, with 8 bases between the two ends. Germline assignment: CDR1 MDHEN and CDR2 SYDVKM. The CDR3 runs 12 residues.

This clonotype is categorized as large. The chain is built from TRBV28 and TRBJ1-1; D uncertain. V dropped 8 bases and J dropped 1 base, with 5 bases sitting between them. There are 11 residues in the CDR3. Per the germline V gene, CDR1 is MDHEN and CDR2 is SYDVKM. The CDR3 DNA reads TGTGCCAGCGGTAGGAACACTGAAGCTTTCTTT. It translates to CASGRNTEAFF.

The chain is built from TRBV29-1 and TRBJ2-7, with D perhaps matching TRBD1 (6 bases). Germline V lookup: CDR1 SQVTM, CDR2 ANQGSEA. CDR3 length equals 12 residues. Trimming took off 3 bases at V and 3 bases at J, with 9 bases between the two ends. The CDR3 DNA reads TGCAGCGTTGAGGACAGCTACTACGAGCAGTACTTC. As protein: CSVEDSYYEQYF.

By proportion, this clonotype is medium-sized. The DNA for the CDR3 is TGTGCCAGCAGCTTAGTTGAGTCGACTGCGCAGTTCTTC. This translates into CASSLVESTAQFF. This chain connects TRBV7-9 to TRBJ2-1, with D unclear. Trimming removed 1 base at V and 12 bases at J, with 13 bases between. Germline V gives CDR1 SEHNR, CDR2 FQNEAQ (reference sequence). The CDR3 runs 13 residues.

This clonotype has only a few counts. The rearrangement joins TRBV29-1 to TRBJ1-1, with D tentatively TRBD1 (5 bases). Trimming took off 7 bases at V and 5 bases at J, with 17 bases between the two ends. In germline, CDR1 is SQVTM, CDR2 ANQGSEA. This CDR3 is 13 amino acids long. CDR3 nucleotides: TGCAGCGCGGAAGTATGGGGGGTAACTGAAGCTTTCTTT. Translating gives CSAEVWGVTEAFF.

The V call is TRBV2, the J call TRBJ2-5; D gene unclear. Trimming left V 5 bases short and J 1 base short, with 5 bases between. From germline, CDR1 is SNHLY and CDR2 FYNNEI. CDR3 length: 12 amino acids. Written as DNA, the CDR3 is TGTGCCAGCAGTTCCTTCCAAGAGACCCAGTACTTC. It codes for CASSSFQETQYF.

Relative to its sample, this clonotype is medium-sized. This sequence joins TRBV4-1 and TRBJ1-5, with 7 bases aligning to TRBD1. CDR1 is MGHRA, CDR2 YSYEKL, per germline. CDR3 length: 16 residues. V lost 0 bases and J lost 4; bases outside the gene matches: 6. CDR3 nucleotide sequence: TGCGCCAGCAGCCAAGAAGGGCAGGGGGGGAATCAGCCCCAGCATTTT. Amino acids: CASSQEGQGGNQPQHF.

This clonotype is medium-sized within its sample. The chain carries TRBV4-1 and TRBJ2-1, with TRBD2 identical over 8 bases. The CDR3 spans 16 residues. V lost 0 bases and J lost 6; bases outside the gene matches: 7. Per the germline V gene, CDR1 is MGHRA and CDR2 is YSYEKL. This CDR3 reads CASSQDQSGRSNEQFF. The CDR3 bases are TGCGCCAGCAGCCAAGATCAGAGCGGGAGAAGCAATGAGCAGTTCTTC.

This clonotype is labeled medium-sized. This rearrangement joins TRBV7-2 to TRBJ2-1; the D gene is possibly TRBD2 (6 bases). Looked up from germline, CDR1 is SGHTA and CDR2 is FQGNSA. V was shortened by 3 bases and J by 9 bases, with 12 bases between the two germline ends. The CDR3 runs 13 residues. DNA for the CDR3: TGTGCCAGCAGCTTCCGACTAGAAAGTGAGCAGTTCTTC. Encoded protein: CASSFRLESEQFF. Based on the CDR3 plus reference TRBV7-2 and TRBJ2-1, the full variable domain is GAGVSQSPSNKVTEKGKDVELRCDPISGHTALYWYRQSLGQGLEFLIYFQGNSAPDKSGLPSDRFSAERTGGSVSTLTIQRTQQEDSAVYLCASSFRLESEQFFGPGTRLTVL.

This clonotype was seen many times. This rearrangement joins TRBV12-3 or TRBV12-4 to TRBJ2-5; D is ambiguous. V lost 7 bases and J 5 bases, leaving 17 bases between the germline ends. This CDR3 comprises 14 residues. DNA for the CDR3: TGTGCCAGCACCCTGTCCACCCGGCAGGAGACCCAGTACTTC. Translated: CASTLSTRQETQYF.

By sample share, this clonotype is medium-sized (0.01 to 0.1%). This rearrangement joins TRBV7-2 to TRBJ2-1, with TRBD2 matching 11 bases. V trimming: 3 bases; J trimming: 2 bases; junction bases outside the gene matches: 0. The CDR3 has 15 amino acids. Germline loops: CDR1 SGHTA, CDR2 FQGNSA. In DNA form, the CDR3 reads TGTGCCAGCAGCTTTAGCGGGGGGGCCTACAATGAGCAGTTCTTC. Its translation is CASSFSGGAYNEQFF.

The gene calls are TRBV11-2 and TRBJ2-1, with 8 bases identical to TRBD2. V dropped 5 bases and J dropped 0; count of bases not matched to a gene: 3. CDR3 length equals 15 residues. The germline CDR1 and CDR2 sequences are SGHAT and FQNNGV. CDR3 coding DNA: TGTGCCAGCAGCCCGGGGGGGAGCTCCTACAATGAGCAGTTCTTC. Its protein is CASSPGGSSYNEQFF.

This clonotype is labeled medium-sized. This chain connects TRBV7-6 to TRBJ1-5; D ambiguous. Germline CDR1 and CDR2: SGHVS and FNYEAQ. The CDR3 runs 13 residues. The ends were cut back, 2 bases at V and 8 bases at J, with 10 bases in the middle. CDR3: CASSLSYGEPQHF. DNA of the CDR3: TGTGCCAGCAGCTTAAGCTATGGGGAGCCCCAGCATTTT.

This clonotype was counted many times. V usage is TRBV5-4 and J usage is TRBJ2-5, with 10 bases identical to TRBD1. The V gene end was trimmed by 4 bases and the J gene end by 5 bases; junction bases not matched to a gene: 5. Looked up from germline, CDR1 is SGHNT and CDR2 is YYREEE (reference sequence). This CDR3 is built from 14 residues. The CDR3 bases are TGTGCCAGCAGCCCCGACAGGGGGCTGGAGACCCAGTACTTC. Amino acids: CASSPDRGLETQYF. Full variable domain (missing parts from reference TRBV5-4 and TRBJ2-5): ETGVTQSPTHLIKTRGQQVTLRCSSQSGHNTVSWYQQALGQGPQFIFQYYREEENGRGNFPPRFSGLQFPNYSSELNVNALELDDSALYLCASSPDRGLETQYFGPGTRLLVL.

Judged by abundance, this clonotype is medium-sized (0.01 to 0.1%). This rearrangement joins TRBV18 to TRBJ1-5; D is unclear. The CDR3 has 17 amino acids. V gave up 0 bases and J gave up 1 base, with 13 bases separating them. In germline, CDR1 is KGHSH, CDR2 LQKENI. In DNA, the CDR3 is TGTGCCAGCTCACCACCGCCTCCGGGGAAAAGCAATCAGCCCCAGCATTTT. This sequence encodes CASSPPPPGKSNQPQHF.

This clonotype qualifies as medium-sized. This rearrangement joins TRBV6-1 to TRBJ2-1; 9 positions agree with TRBD2. Germline V gene data show CDR1 as MNHNS and CDR2 as SASEGT. V lost 8 bases, J lost 5 bases, and 7 bases stayed unmatched. The CDR3 contains 14 residues. Written as DNA, the CDR3 is TGTGCCAGCGCGTTCCCTAGCGGGGACAATGAGCAGTTCTTC. Translating it yields CASAFPSGDNEQFF.

This clonotype is medium-sized. The chain couples TRBV2 to TRBJ1-1; 9 nucleotides align to TRBD1. V trimming: 11 bases; J trimming: 4 bases; junction bases outside the gene matches: 5. The CDR3 loop spans 12 amino acids. Germline CDR1 and CDR2: SNHLY and FYNNEI. CDR3 nucleotide sequence: TGTGCCGGGACAGGGTACGGCACTGAAGCTTTCTTT. Protein sequence: CAGTGYGTEAFF.

This clonotype is medium-sized (0.01 to 0.1%). The chain employs TRBV4-1 and TRBJ2-1, with a weak D call TRBD2 (5 bases). This CDR3 contains 13 residues. V dropped 2 bases and J dropped 5 bases, with 7 bases sitting between them. In germline, CDR1 is MGHRA, CDR2 YSYEKL. The CDR3 loop reads CASSQPGNNEQFF. CDR3 bases: TGCGCCAGCAGCCAACCCGGGAACAATGAGCAGTTCTTC.

This clonotype qualifies as medium-sized. V usage is TRBV6-1 and J usage is TRBJ2-2; D gene unclear. The germline V gene encodes CDR1 MNHNS and CDR2 SASEGT. This CDR3 comprises 14 residues. Trimming shortened V by 8 bases and J by 0 bases, and 10 bases separated the two germline ends. Here the CDR3 DNA reads TGTGCCAGCCTTCTAGTCCCGAACACCGGGGAGCTGTTTTTT. Protein: CASLLVPNTGELFF.

This clonotype was counted a single time. One junction end disagrees with the germline gene, perhaps due to a read error. The V call is TRBV15, the J call TRBJ2-2; D unclear. Germline V gene lookup returns CDR1 LNHNV and CDR2 YYDKDF (reference sequence). The CDR3 covers 12 residues. This chain's CDR3 is CDTSRETGELFF. CDR3 coding DNA: TGTGACACCAGCAGAGAAACCGGGGAGCTGTTTTTT. Combining the CDR3 with reference TRBV15 and TRBJ2-2 gives the whole variable domain DAMVIQNPRYQVTQFGKPVTLSCSQTLNHNVMYWYQQKSSQAPKLLFHYYDKDFNNEADTPDNFQSRRPNTSFCFLDIRSPGLGDTAMYLCDTSRETGELFFGEGSRLTVL.

With regard to this clonotype: The CDR3 does not end in the conserved phenylalanine or tryptophan, so this is likely a read error. The DNA is omitted, as the CDR3 cannot be located on it reliably, and the CDR3 follows TCRdb's listing. The chain joins TRBV11-1 to TRBJ2-1; the table's D gene call, TRBD2, was not cross checked with the DNA. Both ends counted, the CDR3 spans 13 residues. Germline V gene lookup returns CDR1 SGHAT and CDR2 FQDESV (reference sequence). The CDR3 protein is CASSSTSGGEEVL.

This clonotype ranks as medium-sized. The gene calls are TRBV12-3 or TRBV12-4 and TRBJ1-5, with 9 bases lining up with TRBD1. This CDR3 comprises 15 residues. Trimming removed 5 bases from V and 4 bases from J; junction bases left unmatched: 6. The DNA of the CDR3 is TGTGCCAGCAGTCGAGGACAGGGGATAAATCAGCCCCAGCATTTT. Translation: CASSRGQGINQPQHF.